This T cell receptor beta chain was recorded in a study of shared T cell receptors in the human thymus. TCRdb's copy holds only in-frame clones and misses some; the assay was immunoSEQ multiplex PCR. This sample carries over 350,000 clones, 95% of them seen once, and the ten largest clones take around 0.019%. Trimming took 5 bases from V and 4 from J; bases not matched to a gene: 2. This CDR3 contains 13 residues. Per germline, CDR1 KGHSH and CDR2 LQKENI. This chain links TRBV18 with TRBJ1-5; 7 bases align to TRBD1. Sequences were obtained from thymocytes. The TCR was taken from a human donor. This CDR3 is CASSGTANQPQHF. The CDR3 coding sequence is TGTGCCAGCTCAGGGACAGCAAATCAGCCCCAGCATTTT. Complete variable domain (other parts from reference TRBV18 and TRBJ1-5): NAGVMQNPRHLVRRRGQEARLRCSPMKGHSHVYWYRQLPEEGLKFMVYLQKENIIDESGMPKERFSAEFPKEGPSILRIQQVVRGDSAAYFCASSGTANQPQHFGDGTRLSIL.